These T cell receptor beta chains were read from a single sample in a study of blood T cell repertoires in COVID-19. Produced via immunoSEQ multiplex PCR; TCRdb's table is partial and in-frame only. This sample yields 100,000 to 150,000 clones, of which around 85% are seen a single time; 3.2% belongs to the top ten. The specimen was peripheral blood. Receptor source: a woman aged 80 or older with COVID-19, enrolled during active disease. Both conserved end residues are part of each CDR3. D genes are given only for firm matches. A row's size may be missing; if present it is once, few, many or a size class.

V	J	D	size	CDR3	DNA
TRBV7-9	TRBJ1-2	TRBD1	NA	CASSQQGGYGYTF	TGTGCCAGCAGTCAGCAGGGGGGCTATGGCTACACCTTC
TRBV7-2	TRBJ2-7	NA	NA	CASSLAEQGPYEQYF	TGTGCCAGCAGCTTAGCGGAACAGGGACCCTACGAGCAGTACTTC
TRBV2	TRBJ2-7	NA	NA	CASTRGGDEQYF	TGTGCCAGCACCCGCGGGGGCGACGAGCAGTACTTC
TRBV5-1	TRBJ2-7	NA	NA	CASSPGQTYEQYF	TGCGCCAGCAGCCCGGGACAAACCTACGAGCAGTACTTC
TRBV6-5	TRBJ1-6	NA	NA	CASRGFYNSPLHF	TGTGCCAGCCGGGGGTTCTATAATTCACCCCTCCACTTT
TRBV5-1	TRBJ2-1	NA	NA	CASSASASSYNEQFF	TGCGCCAGCTCCGCTAGCGCTAGCTCCTACAATGAGCAGTTCTTC
TRBV27	TRBJ1-2	NA	NA	CASRPGSGGGGYTF	TGTGCCAGCAGACCAGGGAGCGGGGGAGGTGGCTACACCTTC
TRBV12-3/TRBV12-4	TRBJ1-5	NA	NA	CASRSAGDQPQHF	TGTGCCAGCAGATCCGCAGGGGATCAGCCCCAGCATTTT
TRBV28	TRBJ2-3	NA	NA	CASSPTSTDTQYF	TGTGCCAGCAGCCCTACGAGCACAGATACGCAGTATTTT
TRBV4-1	TRBJ1-1	NA	NA	CASSQDFSYTEAFF	TGCGCCAGCAGCCAAGATTTTTCGTACACTGAAGCTTTCTTT
TRBV11-2	TRBJ2-7	NA	NA	CASSLEYGSPSYEQYF	TGTGCCAGCAGCTTAGAGTACGGGAGCCCTTCCTACGAGCAGTACTTC
TRBV14	TRBJ2-1	TRBD1	NA	CASSPIIADRWYNEQFF	TGTGCCAGCAGCCCGATAATTGCGGACAGGTGGTACAATGAGCAGTTCTTC
TRBV19	TRBJ2-1	NA	NA	CASMDGSSYNEQFF	TGTGCCAGTATGGACGGGAGCTCCTACAATGAGCAGTTCTTC
TRBV5-4	TRBJ2-5	NA	NA	CASSWRRGGQYQETQYF	TGTGCCAGCAGCTGGCGCCGAGGAGGTCAGTACCAAGAGACCCAGTACTTC
TRBV6-5	TRBJ2-7	TRBD1	NA	CATRGTGSSYEQYF	TGTGCCACGCGGGGGACAGGGAGTTCGTACGAGCAGTACTTC
TRBV24-1	TRBJ1-3	NA	NA	CATSASGTGNTIYF	TGTGCCACCAGTGCTTCGGGAACTGGAAACACCATATATTTT
TRBV6-5	TRBJ2-7	NA	NA	CASLQETPYEQYF	TGTGCCAGTTTACAGGAGACTCCCTACGAGCAGTACTTC
TRBV19	TRBJ2-3	TRBD2	NA	CASKRLAGSTDTQYF	TGTGCCAGTAAAAGACTAGCGGGGAGCACAGATACGCAGTATTTT
TRBV5-1	TRBJ2-7	NA	NA	CASSPQGFEQYF	TGCGCCAGCAGCCCGCAGGGTTTTGAGCAGTACTTC
TRBV5-1	TRBJ2-7	TRBD1	NA	CASSFDRGPYEQYF	TGCGCCAGCAGCTTCGACAGGGGGCCATACGAGCAGTACTTC
TRBV29-1	TRBJ2-1	TRBD2	NA	CSVDRAGGSYNEQFF	TGCAGCGTTGACCGAGCGGGAGGCTCCTACAATGAGCAGTTCTTC
TRBV5-8	TRBJ2-5	TRBD1	NA	CASSYPGQGRETQYF	TGTGCCAGCAGCTACCCGGGACAGGGGCGAGAGACCCAGTACTTC
TRBV11-2	TRBJ1-2	TRBD1	once	CASSLGQGLSYTF	TGTGCCAGCAGCCTAGGACAGGGACTGTCCTACACCTTC
TRBV6-1	TRBJ2-2	NA	once	CASSEAPGTYTGELFF	TGTGCCAGCAGTGAAGCACCAGGCACTTACACCGGGGAGCTGTTTTTT
TRBV11-2	TRBJ2-5	TRBD2	NA	CASSFSLGGGETQYF	TGTGCCAGCAGCTTCTCCTTGGGGGGGGGAGAGACCCAGTACTTC
TRBV6-5	TRBJ1-5	NA	NA	CASSYSAGPNQPQHF	TGTGCCAGCAGTTACTCGGCGGGGCCCAATCAGCCCCAGCATTTT
TRBV5-4	TRBJ1-1	NA	NA	CASSLDRSFGTEAFF	TGTGCCAGCAGCTTGGATCGGAGTTTTGGCACTGAAGCTTTCTTT
TRBV6-6	TRBJ1-2	TRBD1	once	CASSYEGTGRDGYTF	TGTGCCAGCAGTTACGAAGGGACAGGGAGGGATGGCTACACCTTC
TRBV12-3/TRBV12-4	TRBJ1-2	NA	NA	CASIAQQGSGYTF	TGTGCCAGCATCGCACAACAGGGATCTGGCTACACCTTC
TRBV28	TRBJ1-4	NA	few	CASSPFGLDEKLFF	TGTGCCAGCAGCCCTTTCGGTCTAGACGAAAAACTGTTTTTT
TRBV7-2	TRBJ2-1	TRBD1	NA	CASSLGTGSYNEQFF	TGTGCCAGCAGCTTAGGGACAGGGTCCTACAATGAGCAGTTCTTC
TRBV19	TRBJ1-6	TRBD1	NA	CASNRDRVSPLHF	TGTGCCAGTAATCGGGACAGGGTATCACCCCTCCACTTT
TRBV2	TRBJ2-3	TRBD2	NA	CASSLTLRLAGEDTQYF	TGTGCCAGCAGCTTAACTCTCCGGCTAGCGGGAGAAGATACGCAGTATTTT
TRBV25-1	TRBJ2-4	TRBD1	NA	CASSDPGQGNGNIQYF	TGTGCCAGCAGTGACCCGGGACAGGGCAACGGGAACATTCAGTACTTC
TRBV3-1/TRBV3-2	TRBJ2-5	NA	NA	CASSQDWRGQETQYF	TGTGCCAGCAGCCAAGATTGGCGGGGCCAAGAGACCCAGTACTTC
TRBV6-2/TRBV6-3	TRBJ2-7	NA	NA	CASSYPSGREAQYF	TGTGCCAGCAGTTACCCCTCCGGCAGGGAGGCGCAGTACTTC
TRBV7-9	TRBJ1-2	NA	few	CASSLSDSFGYTF	TGTGCCAGCAGCTTATCGGACTCATTTGGCTACACCTTC
TRBV19	TRBJ2-5	TRBD1	NA	CASSAPGQGDETQYF	TGTGCCAGTAGTGCTCCGGGACAGGGCGACGAGACCCAGTACTTC
TRBV18	TRBJ1-1	NA	NA	CASSVGQNRNTEAFF	TGTGCCAGCTCGGTAGGACAGAACAGGAACACTGAAGCTTTCTTT
TRBV28	TRBJ2-2	TRBD1	NA	CASSPADRGRTGELFF	TGTGCCAGCAGTCCCGCCGACAGGGGGCGGACCGGGGAGCTGTTTTTT
TRBV4-2	TRBJ2-5	TRBD2	once	CASSQGASGIEETQYF	TGTGCCAGCAGCCAAGGGGCTAGCGGGATTGAAGAGACCCAGTACTTC
TRBV7-8	TRBJ1-5	NA	NA	CASSIKDSSNQPQHF	TGTGCCAGCAGCATCAAGGACAGTAGCAATCAGCCCCAGCATTTT
TRBV19	TRBJ2-1	TRBD1	NA	CASSIEAKGWTGRSHEQFF	TGTGCCAGTAGTATAGAGGCCAAGGGGTGGACAGGCCGGTCTCATGAGCAGTTCTTC
TRBV7-2	TRBJ2-7	TRBD1	NA	CASSPPSLGQAVYEQYF	TGTGCCAGCAGCCCTCCGTCTCTCGGACAGGCCGTCTACGAGCAGTACTTC
TRBV6-5	TRBJ2-2	TRBD2	NA	CASRGGVFTGELFF	TGTGCCAGTCGGGGAGGGGTGTTCACCGGGGAGCTGTTTTTT
TRBV6-6	TRBJ1-6	NA	NA	CASSSGGVRNSPLHF	TGTGCCAGCAGTTCCGGGGGGGTACGTAATTCACCCCTCCACTTT
TRBV6-1	TRBJ1-2	NA	NA	CASSEARGNNYGYTF	TGTGCCAGCAGTGAAGCGCGGGGGAACAACTATGGCTACACCTTC
TRBV4-3	TRBJ1-3	NA	NA	CASSQEIGSGNTIYF	TGCGCCAGCAGCCAAGAAATCGGCTCTGGAAACACCATATATTTT
TRBV10-3	TRBJ2-7	TRBD1	NA	CAIGTASYEQYF	TGTGCCATCGGGACAGCCTCCTACGAGCAGTACTTC
TRBV5-4	TRBJ2-7	TRBD1	once	CASSLSDRGRNHEQYF	TGTGCCAGCAGCCTGTCTGATAGGGGGCGTAACCACGAGCAGTACTTC
TRBV28	TRBJ1-2	TRBD1	NA	CASSLSAGQGSYGYTF	TGTGCCAGCAGTTTATCCGCTGGACAGGGCAGCTATGGCTACACCTTC